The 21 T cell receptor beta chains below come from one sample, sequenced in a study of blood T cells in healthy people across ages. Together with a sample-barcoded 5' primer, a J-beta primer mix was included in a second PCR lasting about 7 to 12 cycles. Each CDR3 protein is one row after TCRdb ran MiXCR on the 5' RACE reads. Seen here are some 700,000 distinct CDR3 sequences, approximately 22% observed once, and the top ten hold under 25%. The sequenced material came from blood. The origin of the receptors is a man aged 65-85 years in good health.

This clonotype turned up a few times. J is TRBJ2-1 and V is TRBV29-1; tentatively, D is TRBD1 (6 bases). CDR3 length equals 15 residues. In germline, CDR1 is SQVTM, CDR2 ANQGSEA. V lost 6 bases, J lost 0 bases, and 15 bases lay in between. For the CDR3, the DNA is TGCAGCGTCGCGAAAAACAGGGACTCCTACAATGAGCAGTTCTTC. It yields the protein CSVAKNRDSYNEQFF.

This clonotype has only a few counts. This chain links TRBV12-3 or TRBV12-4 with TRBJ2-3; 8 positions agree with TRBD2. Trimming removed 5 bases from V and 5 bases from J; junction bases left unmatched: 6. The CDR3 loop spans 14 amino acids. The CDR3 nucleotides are TGTGCCAGCAGTCCCGGGACTAGGAGAGATACGCAGTATTTT. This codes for CASSPGTRRDTQYF.

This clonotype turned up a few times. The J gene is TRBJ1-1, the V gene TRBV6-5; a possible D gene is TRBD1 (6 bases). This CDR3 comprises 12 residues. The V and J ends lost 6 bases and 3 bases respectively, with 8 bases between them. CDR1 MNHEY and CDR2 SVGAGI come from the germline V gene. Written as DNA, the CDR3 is TGTGCCAGCAGGGGGGGGCACACTGAAGCTTTCTTT. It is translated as CASRGGHTEAFF.

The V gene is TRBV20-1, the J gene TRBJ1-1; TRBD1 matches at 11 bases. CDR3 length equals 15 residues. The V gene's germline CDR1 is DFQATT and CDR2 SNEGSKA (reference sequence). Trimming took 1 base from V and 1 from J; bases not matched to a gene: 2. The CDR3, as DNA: TGCAGTGCTAGAGGGGGGACAGGGGGGAACACTGAAGCTTTCTTT. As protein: CSARGGTGGNTEAFF.

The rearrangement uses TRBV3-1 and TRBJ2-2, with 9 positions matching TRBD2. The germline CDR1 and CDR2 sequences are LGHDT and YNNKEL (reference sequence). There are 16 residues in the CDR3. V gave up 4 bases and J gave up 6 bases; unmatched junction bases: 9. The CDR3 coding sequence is TGTGCCAGCAGCCCACGACTAGCGGTCGCTTCCGGGGAGCTGTTTTTT. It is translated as CASSPRLAVASGELFF.

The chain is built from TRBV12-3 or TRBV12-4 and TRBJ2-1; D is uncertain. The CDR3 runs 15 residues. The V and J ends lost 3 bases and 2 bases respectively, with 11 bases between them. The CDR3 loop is CASSFSLGPYNEQFF. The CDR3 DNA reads TGTGCCAGCAGTTTTTCGCTAGGCCCCTACAATGAGCAGTTCTTC.

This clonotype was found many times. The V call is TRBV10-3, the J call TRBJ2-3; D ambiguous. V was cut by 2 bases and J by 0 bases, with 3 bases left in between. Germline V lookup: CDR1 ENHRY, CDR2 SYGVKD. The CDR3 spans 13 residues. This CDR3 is CAISEGSTDTQYF. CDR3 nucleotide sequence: TGTGCCATCAGTGAGGGCAGCACAGATACGCAGTATTTT.

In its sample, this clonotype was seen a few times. The CDR3 DNA follows: TGTGCCAGCAGCCAAGAGGGACAGAGTTACAATGAGCAGTTCTTC. Amino acids: CASSQEGQSYNEQFF. The chain links TRBV3-1 to TRBJ2-1; 7 bases agree with TRBD1. V shed 0 bases and J 4 bases; nucleotides not matched to a gene: 3. CDR1 is LGHDT, CDR2 YNNKEL, per germline (reference sequence). The CDR3 extends over 15 amino acids.

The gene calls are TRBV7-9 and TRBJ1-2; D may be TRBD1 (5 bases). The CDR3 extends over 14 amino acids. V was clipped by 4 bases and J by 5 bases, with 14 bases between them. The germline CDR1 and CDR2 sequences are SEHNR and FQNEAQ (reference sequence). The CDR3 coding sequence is TGTGCCAGCAGCTCAGTGGGGGTTGTGTATGGCTACACCTTC. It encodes CASSSVGVVYGYTF. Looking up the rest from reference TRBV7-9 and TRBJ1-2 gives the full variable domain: DTGVSQNPRHKITKRGQNVTFRCDPISEHNRLYWYRQTLGQGPEFLTYFQNEAQLEKSRLLSDRFSAERPKGSFSTLEIQRTEQGDSAMYLCASSSVGVVYGYTFGSGTRLTVV.

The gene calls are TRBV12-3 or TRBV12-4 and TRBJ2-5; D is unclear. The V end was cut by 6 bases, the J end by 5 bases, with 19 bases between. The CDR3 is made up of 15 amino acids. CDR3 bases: TGTGCCAGCAGCACTACCCAAAAAAAGATCGAGACCCAGTACTTC. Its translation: CASSTTQKKIETQYF.

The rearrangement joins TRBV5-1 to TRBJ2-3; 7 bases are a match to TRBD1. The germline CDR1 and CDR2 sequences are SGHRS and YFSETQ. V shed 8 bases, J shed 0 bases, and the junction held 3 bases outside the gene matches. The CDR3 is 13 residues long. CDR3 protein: CARPGQSTDTQYF. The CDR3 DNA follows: TGCGCCAGACCGGGACAGAGCACAGATACGCAGTATTTT.

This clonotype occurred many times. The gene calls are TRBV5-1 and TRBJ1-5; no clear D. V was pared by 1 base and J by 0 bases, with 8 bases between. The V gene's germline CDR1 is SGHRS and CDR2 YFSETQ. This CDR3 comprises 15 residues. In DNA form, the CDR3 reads TGCGCCAGCAGCTTGTCGGGCGATAGCAATCAGCCCCAGCATTTT. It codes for CASSLSGDSNQPQHF.

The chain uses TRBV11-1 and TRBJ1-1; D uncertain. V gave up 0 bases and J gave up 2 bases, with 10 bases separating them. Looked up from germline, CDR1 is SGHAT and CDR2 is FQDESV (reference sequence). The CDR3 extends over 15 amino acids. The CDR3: CASSLAWRVNTEAFF. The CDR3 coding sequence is TGTGCCAGCAGCTTAGCGTGGCGGGTTAACACTGAAGCTTTCTTT.

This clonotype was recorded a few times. The CDR3 is CATTRGHEQFF. As DNA, the CDR3 is TGTGCCACCACAAGGGGCCATGAGCAGTTCTTC. V usage is TRBV24-1 and J usage is TRBJ2-1; possible D gene TRBD1, 5 bases. The CDR3 is 11 residues long. Trimming cost V 8 bases and J 8 bases, with 9 bases left between them. Germline V CDR1 and CDR2: KGHDR, SFDVKD.

CDR3 amino acids: CASTPGASPYEQYF. CDR3 nucleotides: TGTGCCAGCACTCCTGGAGCTAGCCCCTACGAGCAGTACTTC. The rearrangement links TRBV12-3 or TRBV12-4 to TRBJ2-5, with D tentatively TRBD2 (5 bases). The DNA end is a closer match to TRBJ2-7, so the J assignment may be wrong. CDR3 length equals 14 residues.

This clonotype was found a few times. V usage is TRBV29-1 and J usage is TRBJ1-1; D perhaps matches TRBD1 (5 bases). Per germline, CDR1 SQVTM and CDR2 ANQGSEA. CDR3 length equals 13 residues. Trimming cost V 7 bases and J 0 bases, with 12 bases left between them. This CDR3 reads CSGEGSMNTEAFF. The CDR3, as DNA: TGCAGCGGAGAGGGGTCGATGAACACTGAAGCTTTCTTT.

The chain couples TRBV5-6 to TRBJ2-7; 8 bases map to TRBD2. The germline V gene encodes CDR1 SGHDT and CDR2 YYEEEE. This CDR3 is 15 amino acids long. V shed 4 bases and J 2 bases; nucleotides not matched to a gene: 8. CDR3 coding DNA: TGTGCCAGCAGCCAGAGAGCGGGGGTCGCCTACGAGCAGTACTTC. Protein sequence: CASSQRAGVAYEQYF.

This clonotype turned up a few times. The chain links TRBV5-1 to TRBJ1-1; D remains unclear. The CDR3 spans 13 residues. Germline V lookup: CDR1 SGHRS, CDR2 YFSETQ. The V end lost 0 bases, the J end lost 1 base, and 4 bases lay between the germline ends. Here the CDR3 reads CASSLDQNTEAFF. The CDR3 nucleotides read TGCGCCAGCAGCTTGGACCAGAACACTGAAGCTTTCTTT.

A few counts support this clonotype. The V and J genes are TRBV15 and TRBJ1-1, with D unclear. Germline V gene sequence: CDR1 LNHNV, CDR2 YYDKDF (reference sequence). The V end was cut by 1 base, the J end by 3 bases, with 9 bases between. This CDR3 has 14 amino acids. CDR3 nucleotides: TGTGCCACCAGCAGAGGGGAGTGGGACACTGAAGCTTTCTTT. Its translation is CATSRGEWDTEAFF.

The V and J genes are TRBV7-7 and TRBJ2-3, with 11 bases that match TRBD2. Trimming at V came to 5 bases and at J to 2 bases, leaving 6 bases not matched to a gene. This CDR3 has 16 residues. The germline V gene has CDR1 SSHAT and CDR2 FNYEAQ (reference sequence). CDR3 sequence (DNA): TGTGCCAGCAGCGCCGGGACTAGCGGCTTCACAGATACGCAGTATTTT. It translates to CASSAGTSGFTDTQYF.

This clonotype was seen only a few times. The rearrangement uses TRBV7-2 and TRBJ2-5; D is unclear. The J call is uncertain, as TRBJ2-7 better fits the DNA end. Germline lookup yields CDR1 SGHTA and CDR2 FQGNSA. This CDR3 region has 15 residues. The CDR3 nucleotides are TGTGCCAGCAGCTTAGAGCTGGGCAAGTCCTACGAGCAGTACGTC. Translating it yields CASSLELGKSYEQYV.